The clone carrying this T cell receptor (beta chain) has a handful of counts. The germline V gene has CDR1 SGHAT and CDR2 FQNNGV. V lost 3 bases and J 1 base, leaving 6 bases between the germline ends. This CDR3 spans 13 amino acids. These data come from a study of technical replicates of blood from several donors. The protocol was immunoSEQ multiplex PCR, while the TCRdb copy is restricted to in-frame clones and leaves out a portion. Of around 77,000 clones in the sample, about nine tenths were seen once. The source material was T cells isolated from PBMCs. This clonotype was sampled from a human donor in good health. The rearrangement joins TRBV11-2 to TRBJ1-1, with D maybe TRBD1 (5 bases). CDR3 sequence reads: CASSFTGNTEAFF. DNA of the CDR3: TGTGCCAGCAGCTTTACAGGGAACACTGAAGCTTTCTTT.